One and the same sample provided the 26 T cell receptor beta chains below, sequenced in a study of post-analysis software for immune sequencing data. These TCRs' antigens remain unknown. Study results and caveats: TRBV5-6, TRBV5-1 and TRBV20-1 belonged to a set of roughly five TRBV segments that were more frequent in patients than controls.

Libraries were made from TCR beta cDNA, and they carried unique molecular identifiers. One entry per CDR3 protein, called by TCRdb with MiXCR from the PCR reads. The table includes roughly 580,000 distinct CDR3 sequences, roughly 47% detected once. The sequencing input was blood. The receptor set was obtained from a girl aged 10 to 17 with multiple sclerosis.

The chain is built from TRBV12-3 or TRBV12-4 and TRBJ1-5; the D is unclear. The V and J ends lost 1 base and 1 base respectively, with 11 bases between them. The CDR3 consists of 16 residues. DNA for the CDR3: TGTGCCAGCAGTTTAGAAGGATTCACCAGCAATCAGCCCCAGCATTTT. It encodes CASSLEGFTSNQPQHF.

This clonotype was counted a single time. The chain links TRBV20-1 to TRBJ2-7; 10 bases match TRBD2. The DNA matches TRBJ2-5 better at its end, which makes the J call doubtful. Per germline, CDR1 DFQATT and CDR2 SNEGSKA (reference sequence). This CDR3 has 13 residues. This chain's CDR3 is CSARTSGGETQYF. The CDR3 DNA sequence: TGCAGTGCTCGGACTAGCGGAGGGGAGACCCAGTACTTC.

The genes are TRBV5-8 and TRBJ1-2; the match to TRBD1 covers 9 bases. This CDR3 contains 15 residues. Germline CDR1 SGHTS, CDR2 YDEGEE. V lost 6 bases and J lost 9; bases outside the gene matches: 15. The CDR3 reads CASTTDRGRRRSYTF. The CDR3 DNA reads TGTGCCAGCACGACCGACAGGGGGAGAAGACGTAGCTACACCTTC.

This rearrangement joins TRBV5-1 to TRBJ1-6; D is perhaps TRBD1 (6 bases). The CDR3 has 13 amino acids. Looked up from germline, CDR1 is SGHRS and CDR2 is YFSETQ. V dropped 6 bases and J dropped 5 bases, with 9 bases sitting between them. CDR3 coding DNA: TGCGCCAGCACCCGACAGGATAATTCACCCCTCCACTTT. Translation gives CASTRQDNSPLHF.

The chain carries TRBV12-3 or TRBV12-4 and TRBJ2-7, with D unresolved. V was pared by 7 bases and J by 3 bases, with 16 bases between. The CDR3 length is 14 residues. CDR3 sequence (DNA): TGTGCCAGCACACGCGGCCGTGGAATCTACGAGCAGTACTTC. Its protein is CASTRGRGIYEQYF.

The chain combines TRBV27 with TRBJ1-5; no definite D call. The CDR3 has 13 amino acids. CDR1 and CDR2 from the germline V gene are MNHEY and SMNVEV (reference sequence). V was trimmed by 3 bases and J by 6 bases, leaving 9 bases between them. This chain's CDR3 is CASSLQFTQPQHF. The CDR3 bases are TGTGCCAGCAGTTTGCAGTTCACTCAGCCCCAGCATTTT.

The rearrangement uses TRBV13 and TRBJ2-7, with D possibly TRBD2 on 6 matching bases. Trimming left V 4 bases short and J 2 bases short, with 9 bases between. From germline, CDR1 is PRHDT and CDR2 FYEKMQ (reference sequence). The length of the CDR3 is 13 residues. The CDR3, as DNA: TGTGCCAGCAGCTGGAGGGCGGCCTACGAGCAGTACTTC. Translation gives CASSWRAAYEQYF.

V gene TRBV12-3 or TRBV12-4 combines with J gene TRBJ2-7, with 8 bases identical to TRBD1. V lost 7 bases to trimming and J lost 1 base; unmatched junction nucleotides: 9. The length of the CDR3 is 15 residues. This CDR3 reads CASTRDRGTSYEQYF. CDR3 in DNA: TGTGCCAGCACCCGAGACAGGGGTACGTCCTACGAGCAGTACTTC.

The genes are TRBV2 and TRBJ2-2; D gene uncertain. There are 12 residues in the CDR3. CDR1 is SNHLY, CDR2 FYNNEI, per germline. V was pared by 7 bases and J by 1 base, with 4 bases between. CDR3 loop: CASKENTGELFF. In DNA form, the CDR3 reads TGTGCCAGCAAGGAGAACACCGGGGAGCTGTTTTTT.

The chain combines TRBV9 with TRBJ2-3; 8 bases fit TRBD1. There are 12 residues in the CDR3. The trim removed 3 bases at V and 8 bases at J, leaving 2 bases unmatched. Germline assignment: CDR1 SGDLS and CDR2 YYNGEE. CDR3 sequence: CASSGTGSTQYF. Written as DNA, the CDR3 is TGTGCCAGCAGCGGGACAGGGTCTACGCAGTATTTT.

The chain carries TRBV28 and TRBJ2-2; D might be TRBD1 (6 bases). Germline lookup yields CDR1 MDHEN and CDR2 SYDVKM. Between the trimmed V and J ends, which lost 8 bases and 1 base, there was a span of 11 bases. The CDR3 contains 14 residues. DNA of the CDR3: TGTGCCAGCGTGGAACAGGGGAACACCGGGGAGCTGTTTTTT. It specifies CASVEQGNTGELFF.

This clonotype turned up a few times. This rearrangement joins TRBV7-2 to TRBJ1-5; the D is unclear. The V gene's germline CDR1 is SGHTA and CDR2 FQGNSA. V was trimmed by 6 bases and J by 3 bases, leaving 12 bases between them. The CDR3 has 14 amino acids. DNA for the CDR3: TGTGCCAGCAGTCCTCCTGAGGCCAATCAGCCCCAGCATTTT. This encodes CASSPPEANQPQHF.

The chain uses TRBV5-1 and TRBJ1-1; TRBD1 might be the D (5 bases). Trimming took 5 bases from V and 3 from J, leaving 8 bases between them. Germline V gene data show CDR1 as SGHRS and CDR2 as YFSETQ. This CDR3 region has 12 residues. The CDR3 DNA reads TGCGCCAGCAGTATAGGGGACACTGAAGCTTTCTTT. It codes for CASSIGDTEAFF.

This chain uses TRBV6-5 with TRBJ2-1; weak D call: TRBD2 (6 bases). The CDR3 loop spans 16 amino acids. Trimming pared 2 bases from V and 3 bases from J, leaving 14 bases between. In germline, CDR1 is MNHEY, CDR2 SVGAGI. CDR3 region: CASSYSGFVGYNEQFF. The CDR3 DNA reads as TGTGCCAGCAGTTACAGCGGGTTTGTAGGCTACAATGAGCAGTTCTTC.

The chain is built from TRBV10-3 and TRBJ2-3; D is unresolved. The CDR3 is made up of 12 amino acids. Germline CDR1 and CDR2: ENHRY and SYGVKD. V was clipped by 2 bases and J by 9 bases, with 9 bases between them. This CDR3 reads CAISEATHTQYF. CDR3 sequence (DNA): TGTGCCATCAGTGAGGCTACCCACACGCAGTATTTT.

This clonotype was recorded once. The chain links TRBV5-1 to TRBJ1-1; a weak D match, TRBD1 (5 bases). Germline V gene sequence: CDR1 SGHRS, CDR2 YFSETQ. The CDR3 runs 15 residues. Trimming took off 3 bases at V and 4 bases at J, with 16 bases between the two ends. The DNA of the CDR3 is TGCGCCAGCAGCTCCAAAGGGAGGGGAGCCACTGAAGCTTTCTTT. It translates to CASSSKGRGATEAFF.

On this clonotype itself: At one boundary the junction diverges from the germline segment, which might be a read error. The gene calls are TRBV5-1 and TRBJ2-1; tentative D call: TRBD2 (6 bases). The CDR3 runs to 16 residues. Per the germline V gene, CDR1 is SGHRS and CDR2 is YFSETQ. Here the CDR3 reads CASSEITGTANNERFF. CDR3 nucleotides: TGCGCCAGCAGCGAAATTACCGGGACTGCCAACAATGAGCGGTTCTTC.

J is TRBJ2-7 and V is TRBV18, with 10 nucleotides matching TRBD1. The CDR3 covers 15 residues. Per germline, CDR1 KGHSH and CDR2 LQKENI. J gave up 2 bases and V 3 bases, and 4 bases lay outside the gene matches. This CDR3 is CASSPPGQGTYEQYF. DNA of the CDR3: TGTGCCAGCTCACCGCCGGGACAGGGGACCTACGAGCAGTACTTC.

The V gene is TRBV12-3 or TRBV12-4, the J gene TRBJ2-5, with no clear D. Trimming cost V 5 bases and J 2 bases, with 9 bases left between them. The CDR3 extends over 13 amino acids. The CDR3 spells CASSHPPQETQYF. DNA for the CDR3: TGTGCCAGCAGTCATCCACCGCAAGAGACCCAGTACTTC.

This rearrangement joins TRBV4-1 to TRBJ1-2; the match to TRBD1 covers 8 bases. This CDR3 is 14 amino acids long. Germline-derived CDR1 and CDR2 are MGHRA and YSYEKL. Trimming took 1 base from V and 7 from J; bases not matched to a gene: 5. The DNA for the CDR3 is TGCGCCAGCAGCCAAGCGGGACAGGTTTTTGGCTACACCTTC. Amino acid sequence: CASSQAGQVFGYTF.

The chain joins TRBV12-3 or TRBV12-4 to TRBJ1-1, with D perhaps matching TRBD1 (5 bases). The ends were cut back, 11 bases at V and 3 bases at J, with 10 bases in the middle. This CDR3 contains 11 residues. CDR3 loop: CASRVDTEAFF. The CDR3 nucleotides read TGTGCCTCCAGGGTCGACACTGAAGCTTTCTTT.

There are a few counts of this clonotype. V is TRBV4-1 and J is TRBJ2-1; TRBD2 aligns across 8 bases. Germline CDR1 reads MGHRA; CDR2 reads YSYEKL. The CDR3 is made up of 15 amino acids. With 3 bases clipped from V and 8 bases from J, the junction kept 9 bases outside the gene matches. The CDR3 loop is CASSQTAGAGDEQFF. The DNA for the CDR3 is TGCGCCAGCAGCCAGACAGCGGGGGCCGGGGATGAGCAGTTCTTC.

This clonotype occurred many times. The chain has TRBV12-3 or TRBV12-4 and TRBJ1-2; no definite D call. The CDR3 is made up of 13 amino acids. V was cut by 4 bases and J by 5 bases, with 11 bases left in between. The CDR3 loop reads CASSSTADYGYTF. In DNA, the CDR3 is TGTGCCAGCAGTTCGACGGCCGATTATGGCTACACCTTC.

The chain links TRBV10-3 to TRBJ2-7, with 7 bases aligning to TRBD1. Per the germline V gene, CDR1 is ENHRY and CDR2 is SYGVKD. V lost 3 bases to trimming and J lost 2 bases; unmatched junction nucleotides: 7. CDR3 length: 15 residues. CDR3 in DNA: TGTGCCATCAGTGAATGGGACAGCGAACCCTACGAGCAGTACTTC. It encodes CAISEWDSEPYEQYF.

The chain's CDR3 is CSARTGKGYTF. CDR3 DNA: TGCAGTGCCAGGACAGGGAAAGGCTACACCTTC. The genes are TRBV20-1 and TRBJ1-2, with 8 nucleotides matching TRBD1. The CDR3 is made up of 11 amino acids. J was trimmed by 8 bases and V by 6 bases; bases with no gene match: 5. Germline CDR1 is DFQATT and CDR2 is SNEGSKA (reference sequence).

This clonotype was found once. The chain uses TRBV6-5 and TRBJ1-5, with D unresolved. Trimming removed 2 bases at V and 0 bases at J, with 17 bases between. Germline loops: CDR1 MNHEY, CDR2 SVGAGI. CDR3 length: 18 residues. The CDR3 loop is CASSYSSRETYSNQPQHF. As DNA, the CDR3 is TGTGCCAGCAGTTACAGCTCTCGTGAGACCTATAGCAATCAGCCCCAGCATTTT.